This T cell receptor (beta chain) was captured in a study of T-cell reconstitution after alpha-beta-depleted transplantation in children. As concerns this clonotype: Its antigen is currently unknown.

Trimming pared 2 bases from V and 1 base from J, leaving 17 bases between. This CDR3 has 17 amino acids. Study observations and caveats: Reportedly, roughly two months post-transplant, alpha-beta T cells arose from several hundred expanded graft clones. Surviving thymic progenitors and recipient T cells were the source of high TCRbeta diversity at day 60 in some patients. After one year, T-cell counts and TCRbeta diversity mostly came from new T cells.

The TCRbeta library was prepared with unique molecular identifiers. TCRdb reprocessed the PCR reads with MiXCR, giving one entry per CDR3 protein. The sample shows about a million distinct CDR3 sequences, about 29% of them seen only once. This receptor was obtained from a boy younger than two who had a stem cell transplant for SCID, so the T cells may come from the graft donor. Sequencing was performed on PBMCs, mostly from graft donor cells, taken 360 days after TCRalphabeta/CD19-depleted stem cell transplant. The chain carries TRBV12-3 or TRBV12-4 and TRBJ2-5; D possibly corresponds to TRBD2 (5 bases). The CDR3 spells CASSLPSSSRLQETQYF. The CDR3 DNA reads TGTGCCAGCAGTTTACCCTCCTCTAGCCGCCTCCAAGAGACCCAGTACTTC.